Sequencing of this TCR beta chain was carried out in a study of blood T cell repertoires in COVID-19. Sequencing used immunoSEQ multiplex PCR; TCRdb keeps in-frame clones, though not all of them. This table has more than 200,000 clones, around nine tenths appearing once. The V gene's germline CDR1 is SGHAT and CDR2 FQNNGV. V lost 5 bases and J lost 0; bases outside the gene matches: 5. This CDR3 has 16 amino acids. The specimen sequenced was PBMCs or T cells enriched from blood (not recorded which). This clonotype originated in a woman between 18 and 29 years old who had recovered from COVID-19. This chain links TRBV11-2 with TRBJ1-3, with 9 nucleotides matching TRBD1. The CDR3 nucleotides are TGTGCCAGCAGCCGGACAGGGGCCTACTCTGGAAACACCATATATTTT. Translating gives CASSRTGAYSGNTIYF.